The sequence of this T cell receptor beta chain was determined in a study of radiotherapy plus CTLA-4 blockade in lung cancer (dated by TCRdb to the late 2010s). Background for the entire study: Objective responses occurred in roughly 19% of enrolled patients, and less than 35% achieved disease control. Study-level results and caveats: TCR clones derived from tumors expanded in peripheral blood after treatment with radiotherapy and ipilimumab. The strongest predictors of response were reported to be early dynamic shifts in blood T cell clones along with a rise in serum interferon-beta following radiation.

From the cysteine through the phenylalanine, the CDR3 covers 14 amino acids. Only the CDR3 DNA stays, 42 bases, in frame from base 1. The germline V gene (reference sequence) supplies CDR1 MNHNY and CDR2 SVGAGI. A distance of 12 bases separates the germline ends of V and J, which lose 6 bases and 3 bases respectively. The study tested focal radiation therapy combined with CTLA-4 blockade (ipilimumab) in patients with chemo-refractory metastatic non-small-cell lung cancer. On this clone itself: Its recognized antigen is unknown. Per-base qualities were not stored, and no clone one base away is much larger.

Preparation of the library involved the immunoSEQ multiplex PCR assay. TCRdb retrieved this table from immuneACCESS and kept in-frame rearrangements only. Not all clones are present; in checked studies, unresolved V genes account for under half, and no reason is known for the remainder. Within this sample are approximately 81,000 clones, with about 79% of them counted one time only. The ten largest account for 3% to 5% of the sample. Specimen: peripheral blood, collected from a patient treated with radiotherapy plus ipilimumab. The receptor chain draws on TRBV6-6 and TRBJ2-1; the D segment could be TRBD2, given 5 matching bases. This TCR came from a human donor with non-small cell lung cancer who had a partial response to radiotherapy plus ipilimumab. Some clones in this sample may be carry-over from other donors' samples. The nucleotide sequence reads as follows: TGTGCCAGCAGCAACTCCCGGGGCTACAATGAGCAGTTCTTC. Its protein reads: CASSNSRGYNEQFF.